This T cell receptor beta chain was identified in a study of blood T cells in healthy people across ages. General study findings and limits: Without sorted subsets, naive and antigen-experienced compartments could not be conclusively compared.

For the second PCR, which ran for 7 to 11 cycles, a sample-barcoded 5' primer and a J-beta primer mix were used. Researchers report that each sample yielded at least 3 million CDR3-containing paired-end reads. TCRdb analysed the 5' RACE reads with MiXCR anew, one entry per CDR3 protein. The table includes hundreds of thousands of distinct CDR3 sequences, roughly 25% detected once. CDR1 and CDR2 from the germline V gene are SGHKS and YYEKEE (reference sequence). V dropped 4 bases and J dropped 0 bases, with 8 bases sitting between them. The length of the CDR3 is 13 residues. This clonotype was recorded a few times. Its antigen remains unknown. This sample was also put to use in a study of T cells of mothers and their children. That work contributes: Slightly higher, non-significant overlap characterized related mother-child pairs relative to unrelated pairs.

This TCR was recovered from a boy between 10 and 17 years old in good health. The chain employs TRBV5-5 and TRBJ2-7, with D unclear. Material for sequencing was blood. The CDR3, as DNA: TGTGCCAGCAGCGGCGGACCCTCCTACGAGCAGTACTTC. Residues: CASSGGPSYEQYF.